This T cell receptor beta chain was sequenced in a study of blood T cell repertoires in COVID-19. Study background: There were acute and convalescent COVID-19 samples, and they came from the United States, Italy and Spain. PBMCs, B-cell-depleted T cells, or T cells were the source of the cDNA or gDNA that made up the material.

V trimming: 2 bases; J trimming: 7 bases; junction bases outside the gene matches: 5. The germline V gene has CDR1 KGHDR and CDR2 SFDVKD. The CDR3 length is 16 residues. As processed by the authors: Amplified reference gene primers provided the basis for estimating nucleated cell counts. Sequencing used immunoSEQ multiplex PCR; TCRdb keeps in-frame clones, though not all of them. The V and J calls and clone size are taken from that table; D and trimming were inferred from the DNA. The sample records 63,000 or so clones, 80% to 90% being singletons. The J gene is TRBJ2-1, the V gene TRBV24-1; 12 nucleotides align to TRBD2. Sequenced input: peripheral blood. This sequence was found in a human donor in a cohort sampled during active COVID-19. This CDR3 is CATSDSSGRAINEQFF. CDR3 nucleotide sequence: TGTGCCACCAGTGATTCTAGCGGGAGGGCCATAAATGAGCAGTTCTTC.